The 3 T cell receptor beta chains below were found in one sample sequenced in a study of shared clonotypes between healthy human individuals. Repertoires were generated with immunoSEQ multiplex PCR, while TCRdb's copy carries only in-frame clones and drops some. The table has hundreds of thousands of clones, around two thirds seen once. What was sequenced was memory CD4+ T cells sorted from blood. Subset defined: CD45RA-negative fraction. The receptor source for this set is a woman aged 25-40 years in good health.

This chain joins TRBV2 and TRBJ2-1; 12 positions agree with TRBD2. CDR3 size: 16 residues. The J segment lost 2 bases and the V segment lost 6 bases, leaving 5 bases of the junction unmatched. Germline CDR1 SNHLY, CDR2 FYNNEI. CDR3 DNA: TGTGCCAGCAGACGACTAGCGGGAGCCCCCTACAATGAGCAGTTCTTC. It encodes CASRRLAGAPYNEQFF. The complete variable domain, with remaining parts taken from reference TRBV2 and TRBJ2-1, reads EPEVTQTPSHQVTQMGQEVILRCVPISNHLYFYWYRQILGQKVEFLVSFYNNEISEKSEIFDDQFSVERPDGSNFTLKIRSTKLEDSAMYFCASRRLAGAPYNEQFFGPGTRLTVL.

The chain uses TRBV7-3 and TRBJ2-5, with D possibly being TRBD2 (6 bases). Trimming removed 1 base from V and 0 bases from J, with 9 bases in between. Germline-derived CDR1 and CDR2 are SGHTA and FQGTGA. The CDR3 covers 15 residues. The CDR3 sequence: CASSLMGGYQETQYF. The CDR3 nucleotides are TGTGCCAGCAGCTTAATGGGGGGATACCAAGAGACCCAGTACTTC. Supplemented by reference TRBV7-3 and TRBJ2-5, the full variable domain reads GAGVSQTPSNKVTEKGKYVELRCDPISGHTALYWYRQSLGQGPEFLIYFQGTGAADDSGLPNDRFFAVRPEGSVSTLKIQRTERGDSAVYLCASSLMGGYQETQYFGPGTRLLVL.

There are many counts of this clone. The chain uses TRBV2 and TRBJ2-7; D is unclear. Trimming removed 4 bases from V and 3 bases from J, with 7 bases in between. Germline-derived CDR1 and CDR2 are SNHLY and FYNNEI. CDR3 size: 12 residues. Here the CDR3 DNA reads TGTGCCAGCAGTGTACAGAACTACGAGCAGTACTTC. Translation gives CASSVQNYEQYF.